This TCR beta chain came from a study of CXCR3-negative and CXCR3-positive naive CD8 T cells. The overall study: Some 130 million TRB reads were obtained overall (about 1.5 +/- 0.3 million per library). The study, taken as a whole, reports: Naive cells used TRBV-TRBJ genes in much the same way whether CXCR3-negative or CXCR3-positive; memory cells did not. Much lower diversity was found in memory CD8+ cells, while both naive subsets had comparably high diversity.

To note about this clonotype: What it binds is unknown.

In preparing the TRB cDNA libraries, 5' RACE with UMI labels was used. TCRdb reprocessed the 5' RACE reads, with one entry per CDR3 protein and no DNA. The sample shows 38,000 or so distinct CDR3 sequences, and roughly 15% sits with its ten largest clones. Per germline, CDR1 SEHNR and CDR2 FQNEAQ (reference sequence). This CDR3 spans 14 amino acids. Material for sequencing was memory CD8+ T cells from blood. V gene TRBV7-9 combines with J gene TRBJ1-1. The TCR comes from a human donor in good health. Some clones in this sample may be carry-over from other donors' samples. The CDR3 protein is CASSFPRMNTEAFF.